The clone carrying this T cell receptor (beta chain) was picked up a small number of times. The record originates from a study of patients and donors after allogeneic stem cell transplantation. Germline CDR1 reads MNHEY; CDR2 reads SVGAGI. The CDR3 is 16 residues long. V lost 3 bases to trimming and J lost 5 bases, with 17 bases between them. TCRdb redid the calling of the RT-PCR reads with MiXCR, one entry per CDR3 protein. The sample lists 400,000 to 450,000 distinct CDR3 sequences; roughly 17% were seen once. This TCR was sampled from a human donor who was either an allogeneic HSCT recipient or a stem cell or donor lymphocyte infusion donor (not recorded which). It is not recorded whose cells these are; they may come from a transplant donor. Sequenced sample: blood, either unsorted or a sorted T cell fraction (not recorded which). The chain recombines TRBV6-5 with TRBJ2-1; no definite D call. This CDR3 reads CASSYRFGRKDNEQFF. The CDR3 region has the DNA TGTGCCAGCAGTTATCGGTTTGGCAGAAAGGACAATGAGCAGTTCTTC.